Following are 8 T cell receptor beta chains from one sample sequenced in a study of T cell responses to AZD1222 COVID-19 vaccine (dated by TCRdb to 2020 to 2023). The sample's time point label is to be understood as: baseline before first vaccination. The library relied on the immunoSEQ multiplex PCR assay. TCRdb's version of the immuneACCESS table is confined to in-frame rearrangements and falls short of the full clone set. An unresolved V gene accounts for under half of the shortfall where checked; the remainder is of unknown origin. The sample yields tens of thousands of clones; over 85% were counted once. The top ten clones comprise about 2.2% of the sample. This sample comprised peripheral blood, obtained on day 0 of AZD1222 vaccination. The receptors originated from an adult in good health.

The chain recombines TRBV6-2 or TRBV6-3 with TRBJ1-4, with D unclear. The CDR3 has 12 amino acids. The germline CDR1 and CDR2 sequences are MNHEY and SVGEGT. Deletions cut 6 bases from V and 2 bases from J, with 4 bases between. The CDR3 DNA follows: TGTGCCAGCAGCTGGACTAATGAAAAACTGTTTTTT. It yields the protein CASSWTNEKLFF.

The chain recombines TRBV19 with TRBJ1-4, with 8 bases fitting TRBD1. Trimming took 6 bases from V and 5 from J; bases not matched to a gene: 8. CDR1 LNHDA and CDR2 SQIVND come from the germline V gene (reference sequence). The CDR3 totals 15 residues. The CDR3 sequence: CASRARQGRNEKLFF. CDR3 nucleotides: TGTGCCAGTAGGGCCCGACAGGGGAGGAATGAAAAACTGTTTTTT.

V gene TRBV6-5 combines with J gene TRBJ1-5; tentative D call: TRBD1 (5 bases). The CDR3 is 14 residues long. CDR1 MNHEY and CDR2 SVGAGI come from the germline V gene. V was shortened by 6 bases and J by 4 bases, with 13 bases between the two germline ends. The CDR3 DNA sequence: TGTGCCAGCAGAAAGGGCGGGGGGAATCAGCCCCAGCATTTT. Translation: CASRKGGGNQPQHF.

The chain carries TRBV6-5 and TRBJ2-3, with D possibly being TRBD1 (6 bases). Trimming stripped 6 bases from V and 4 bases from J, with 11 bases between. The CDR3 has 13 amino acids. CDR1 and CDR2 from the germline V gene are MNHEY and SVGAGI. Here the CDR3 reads CASSRTVPDTQYF. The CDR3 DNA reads TGTGCCAGCAGCAGGACAGTCCCAGATACGCAGTATTTT.

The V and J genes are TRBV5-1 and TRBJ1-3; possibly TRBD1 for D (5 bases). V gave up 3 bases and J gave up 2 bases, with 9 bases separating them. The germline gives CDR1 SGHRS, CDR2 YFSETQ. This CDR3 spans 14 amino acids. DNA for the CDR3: TGCGCCAGCAGCTCCGGGGGTACTGGAAACACCATATATTTT. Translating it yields CASSSGGTGNTIYF.

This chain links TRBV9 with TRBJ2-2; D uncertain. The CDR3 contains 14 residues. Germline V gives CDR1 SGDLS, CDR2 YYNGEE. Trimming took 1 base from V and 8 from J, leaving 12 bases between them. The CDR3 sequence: CASSVMSEGGELFF. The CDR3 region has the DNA TGTGCCAGCAGCGTAATGTCTGAAGGAGGGGAGCTGTTTTTT.

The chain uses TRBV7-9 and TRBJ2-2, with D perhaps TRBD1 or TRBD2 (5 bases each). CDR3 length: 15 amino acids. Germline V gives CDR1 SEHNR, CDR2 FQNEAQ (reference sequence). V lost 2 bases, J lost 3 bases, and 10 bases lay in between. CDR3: CASSLLGTDTGELFF. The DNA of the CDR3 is TGTGCCAGCAGCTTATTGGGGACGGACACCGGGGAGCTGTTTTTT.

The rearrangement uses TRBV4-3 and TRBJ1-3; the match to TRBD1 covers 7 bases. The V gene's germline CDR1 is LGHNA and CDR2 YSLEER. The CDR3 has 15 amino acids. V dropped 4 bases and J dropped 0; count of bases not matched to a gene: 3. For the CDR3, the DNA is TGCGCCAGCAGCCCGGGACAGTTCTCTGGAAACACCATATATTTT. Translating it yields CASSPGQFSGNTIYF.